The clone carrying this T cell receptor beta chain was seen a few times. Its target is unknown. The data belong to a study of T-cell reconstitution after alpha-beta-depleted transplantation in children. Study-wide findings and caveats: Surviving recipient T cells and thymic progenitors underlay high day-60 TCRbeta diversity in some patients.

Using unique molecular identifiers, the investigators prepared the TCRbeta library. TCRdb independently ran MiXCR on the PCR reads; one entry per CDR3 protein. The sample shows hundreds of thousands of distinct CDR3 sequences, 15% to 20% of them seen only once. This CDR3 contains 13 residues. Trimming stripped 3 bases from V and 5 bases from J, with 11 bases between. Per germline, CDR1 LGHNA and CDR2 YSLEER. This specimen consisted of PBMCs, mostly from graft donor cells, obtained 360 days after TCRalphabeta/CD19-depleted stem cell transplant. This clonotype was sampled from a male patient between 2 and 10 years old who had a stem cell transplant for acute lymphoblastic leukemia, so the T cells may come from the graft donor. V is TRBV4-3 and J is TRBJ2-7; D is unresolved. The CDR3 coding sequence is TGCGCCAGCAGCCAGGTCAATGGGCACGAGCAGTACTTC. Its translation: CASSQVNGHEQYF.